This record looks at one T cell receptor beta chain sequence and its context. Germline V gene lookup returns CDR1 SGHTA and CDR2 FQGNSA. CDR3 length: 16 residues. V lost 5 bases, J lost 0 bases, and 17 bases lay in between. This record comes from a study of blood T cell repertoires in COVID-19. Some clones are missing from TCRdb's copy, which holds only in-frame ones; the method was immunoSEQ multiplex PCR. The top ten clones hold approximately 6% of a sample with approximately 200,000 clones, around nine tenths of them seen once. This clonotype was sampled from a man in his sixties who had recovered from COVID-19. Sequencing was done on a sample of peripheral blood. The chain carries TRBV7-2 and TRBJ2-7, with D perhaps TRBD2 (6 bases). The chain's CDR3 is CASSTSRRGSSYEQYF. The CDR3 nucleotides read TGTGCCAGCAGCACTAGCCGACGGGGGAGCTCCTACGAGCAGTACTTC.